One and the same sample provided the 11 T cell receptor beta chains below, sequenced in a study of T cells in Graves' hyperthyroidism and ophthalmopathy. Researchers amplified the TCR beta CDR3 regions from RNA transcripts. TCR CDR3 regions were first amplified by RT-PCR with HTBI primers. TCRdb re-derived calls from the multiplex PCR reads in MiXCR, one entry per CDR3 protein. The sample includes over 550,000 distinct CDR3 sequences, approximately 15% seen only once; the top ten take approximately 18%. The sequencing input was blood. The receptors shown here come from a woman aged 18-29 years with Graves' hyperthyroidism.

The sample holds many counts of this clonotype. CDR3 protein: CASRRGGGGYTF. The CDR3 bases are TGTGCCAGCCGGCGGGGGGGTGGAGGCTACACCTTC. V gene TRBV28 combines with J gene TRBJ1-2, with D tentatively TRBD1 (5 bases). In germline, CDR1 is MDHEN, CDR2 SYDVKM. The CDR3 loop spans 12 amino acids. Between the trimmed V and J ends, which lost 8 bases and 8 bases, there was a span of 15 bases.

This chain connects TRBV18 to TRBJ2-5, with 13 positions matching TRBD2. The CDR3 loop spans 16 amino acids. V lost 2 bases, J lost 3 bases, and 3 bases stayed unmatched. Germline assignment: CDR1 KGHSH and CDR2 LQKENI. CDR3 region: CASSPEGTSGEETQYF. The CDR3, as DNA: TGTGCCAGCTCACCAGAGGGGACTAGCGGGGAAGAGACCCAGTACTTC.

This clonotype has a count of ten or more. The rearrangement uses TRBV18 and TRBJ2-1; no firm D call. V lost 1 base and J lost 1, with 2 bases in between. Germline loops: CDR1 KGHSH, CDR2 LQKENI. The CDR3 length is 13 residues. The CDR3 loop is CASSPQSYNEQFF. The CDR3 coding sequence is TGTGCCAGCTCACCACAGTCCTACAATGAGCAGTTCTTC.

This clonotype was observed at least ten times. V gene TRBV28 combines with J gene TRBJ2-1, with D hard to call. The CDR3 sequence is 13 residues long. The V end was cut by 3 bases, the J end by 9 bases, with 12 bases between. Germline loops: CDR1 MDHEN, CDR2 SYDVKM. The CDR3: CASSLSAPGEQFF. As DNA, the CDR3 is TGTGCCAGCAGTTTGTCCGCTCCGGGTGAGCAGTTCTTC.

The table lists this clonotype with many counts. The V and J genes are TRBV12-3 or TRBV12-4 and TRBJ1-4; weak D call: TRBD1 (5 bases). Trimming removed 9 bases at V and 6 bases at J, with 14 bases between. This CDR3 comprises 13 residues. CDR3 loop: CASSGTTDEKLFF. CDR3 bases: TGTGCCAGTTCCGGGACCACGGATGAAAAACTGTTTTTT.

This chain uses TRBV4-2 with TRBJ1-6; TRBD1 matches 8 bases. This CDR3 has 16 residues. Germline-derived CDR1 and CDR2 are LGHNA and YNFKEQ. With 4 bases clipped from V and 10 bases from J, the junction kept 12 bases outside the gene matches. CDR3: CASSPTVDRGGSPLHF. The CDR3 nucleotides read TGTGCCAGCAGCCCGACAGTTGACAGGGGTGGCTCACCCCTCCACTTT.

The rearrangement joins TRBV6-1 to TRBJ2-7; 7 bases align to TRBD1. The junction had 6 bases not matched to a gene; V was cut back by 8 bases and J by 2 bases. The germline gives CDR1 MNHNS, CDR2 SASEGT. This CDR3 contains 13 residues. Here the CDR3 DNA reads TGTGCCAGCGGGGACAGATCAGCCTACGAGCAGTACTTC. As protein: CASGDRSAYEQYF.

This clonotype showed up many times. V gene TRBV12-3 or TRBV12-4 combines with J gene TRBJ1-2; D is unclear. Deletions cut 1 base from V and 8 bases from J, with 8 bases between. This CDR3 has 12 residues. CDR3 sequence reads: CASSLGLGGYTF. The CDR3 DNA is TGTGCCAGCAGTTTAGGTCTGGGAGGCTACACCTTC.

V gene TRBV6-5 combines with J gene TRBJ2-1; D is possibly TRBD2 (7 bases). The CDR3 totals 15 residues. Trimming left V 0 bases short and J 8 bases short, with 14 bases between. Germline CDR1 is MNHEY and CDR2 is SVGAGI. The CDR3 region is CASSYSNRGGHEQFF. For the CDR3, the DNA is TGTGCCAGCAGTTACTCGAATAGGGGGGGGCATGAGCAGTTCTTC.

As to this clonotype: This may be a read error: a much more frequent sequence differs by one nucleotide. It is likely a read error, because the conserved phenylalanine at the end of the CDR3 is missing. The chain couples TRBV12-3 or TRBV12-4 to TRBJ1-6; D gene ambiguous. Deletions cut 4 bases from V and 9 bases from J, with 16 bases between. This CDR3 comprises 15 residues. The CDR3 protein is CASSYGVLRSSPLHL. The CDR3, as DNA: TGTGCCAGCAGTTATGGGGTACTGAGGAGTTCACCCCTCCACCTT.

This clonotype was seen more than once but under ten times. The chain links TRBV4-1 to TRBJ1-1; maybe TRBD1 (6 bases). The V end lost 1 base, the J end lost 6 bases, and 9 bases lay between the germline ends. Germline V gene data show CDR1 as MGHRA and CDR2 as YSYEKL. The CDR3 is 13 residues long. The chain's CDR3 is CASSQGTVPEAFF. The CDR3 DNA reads TGCGCCAGCAGCCAAGGGACAGTCCCTGAAGCTTTCTTT.